These 9 T cell receptor beta chains came from one sample sequenced in a study of beta chain features in type 1 diabetes. Expressed TCRB transcripts were sequenced because the isolated RNA had all been reverse transcribed beforehand. The assay was immunoSEQ multiplex PCR, and TCRdb's table has in-frame clones only and misses some. The table lists 500,000 to 700,000 clones, about a sixth of them singletons. Sequencing input: naive CD4+ T cells from blood. The source of these receptors is a man between 18 and 29 years old in good health.

The rearrangement uses TRBV4-2 and TRBJ1-2, with 10 positions matching TRBD1. V lost 4 bases and J lost 8; bases outside the gene matches: 4. Looked up from germline, CDR1 is LGHNA and CDR2 is YNFKEQ. The CDR3 contains 13 residues. The CDR3 DNA follows: TGTGCCAGCAGCCCCGACAGGGGGCTAGGCTACACCTTC. It specifies CASSPDRGLGYTF.

This clone has more than one count but fewer than ten. The chain carries TRBV9 and TRBJ2-7; 8 nucleotides agree with TRBD1. The CDR3 sequence is 15 residues long. Trimming took 0 bases from V and 1 from J; bases not matched to a gene: 3. Germline assignment: CDR1 SGDLS and CDR2 YYNGEE. CDR3 sequence reads: CASSVEGQASYEQYF. CDR3 in DNA: TGTGCCAGCAGCGTAGAGGGACAGGCATCCTACGAGCAGTACTTC.

This clone turned up a few times. The V and J genes are TRBV4-1 and TRBJ1-1, with TRBD1 matching 10 bases. This CDR3 is 18 amino acids long. V was clipped by 2 bases and J by 5 bases; unmatched bases: 14. In germline, CDR1 is MGHRA, CDR2 YSYEKL. The CDR3 region is CASSQRPGQGSGRTEAFF. The CDR3 nucleotides read TGCGCCAGCAGCCAACGGCCGGGACAGGGGTCGGGAAGAACTGAAGCTTTCTTT.

The J gene is TRBJ2-7, the V gene TRBV7-2, with D tentatively TRBD1 (6 bases). V lost 4 bases, J lost 4 bases, and 11 bases lay in between. The CDR3 sequence is 13 residues long. In germline, CDR1 is SGHTA, CDR2 FQGNSA. In nucleotides, the CDR3 is TGTGCCAGCAGCTCCAGGACAGAATACGAGCAGTACTTC. Protein product: CASSSRTEYEQYF.

CDR3 in amino acids: CASSPAWDRGNYGYTF. CDR3 sequence (DNA): TGTGCCAGCAGTCCTGCTTGGGACAGGGGGAACTATGGCTACACCTTC. The chain combines TRBV6-6 with TRBJ1-2, with TRBD1 identical over 11 bases. CDR3 size: 16 residues. V lost 5 bases and J lost 2; bases outside the gene matches: 7. CDR1 is MNHNY, CDR2 SVGAGI, per germline (reference sequence).

The chain has TRBV29-1 and TRBJ2-1; possible D gene TRBD2, 5 bases. V lost 6 bases, J lost 0 bases, and 18 bases lay in between. The CDR3 sequence is 16 residues long. The germline V gene encodes CDR1 SQVTM and CDR2 ANQGSEA. The CDR3 region is CSVVERSRSSYNEQFF. The CDR3 DNA reads as TGCAGCGTCGTGGAGCGGTCCCGGAGCTCCTACAATGAGCAGTTCTTC.

This clone has just a few counts. This chain uses TRBV7-9 with TRBJ2-7; D perhaps matches TRBD1 (7 bases). Per germline, CDR1 SEHNR and CDR2 FQNEAQ (reference sequence). V was clipped by 0 bases and J by 2 bases, with 11 bases between them. The CDR3 has 15 amino acids. In DNA, the CDR3 is TGTGCCAGCAGCTTAGCCGCAGGGGGGACCTACGAGCAGTACTTC. Translated, it gives CASSLAAGGTYEQYF. The variable domain in full, completed from reference TRBV7-9 and TRBJ2-7, reads DTGVSQNPRHKITKRGQNVTFRCDPISEHNRLYWYRQTLGQGPEFLTYFQNEAQLEKSRLLSDRFSAERPKGSFSTLEIQRTEQGDSAMYLCASSLAAGGTYEQYFGPGTRLTVT.

V usage is TRBV6-1 and J usage is TRBJ2-5; D may be TRBD2 (5 bases). The CDR3 contains 15 residues. The V and J ends lost 3 bases and 5 bases respectively, with 16 bases between them. In germline, CDR1 is MNHNS, CDR2 SASEGT. The CDR3: CASSDLPILGETQYF. The CDR3 DNA is TGTGCCAGCAGTGACCTGCCTATACTAGGGGAGACCCAGTACTTC.

This clone was recorded a few times. This rearrangement joins TRBV7-2 to TRBJ2-7; TRBD1 agrees at 9 bases. CDR1 and CDR2 from the germline V gene are SGHTA and FQGNSA. J gave up 4 bases and V 0 bases, and 7 bases lay outside the gene matches. This CDR3 is 16 amino acids long. This CDR3 is CASSLALTGGTYEQYF. The CDR3 nucleotides read TGTGCCAGCAGCTTAGCCCTGACAGGGGGTACGTACGAGCAGTACTTC.